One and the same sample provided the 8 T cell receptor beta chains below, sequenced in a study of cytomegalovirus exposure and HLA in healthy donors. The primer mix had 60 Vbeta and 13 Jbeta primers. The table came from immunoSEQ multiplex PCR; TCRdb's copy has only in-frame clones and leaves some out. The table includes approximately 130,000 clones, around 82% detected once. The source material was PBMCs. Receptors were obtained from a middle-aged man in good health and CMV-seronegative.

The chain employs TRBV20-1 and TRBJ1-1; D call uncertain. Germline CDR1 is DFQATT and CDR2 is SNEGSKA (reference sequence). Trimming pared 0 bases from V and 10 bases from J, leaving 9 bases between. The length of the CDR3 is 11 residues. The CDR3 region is CSARDNSGAFF. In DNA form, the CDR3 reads TGCAGTGCTAGAGATAACTCCGGAGCTTTCTTT.

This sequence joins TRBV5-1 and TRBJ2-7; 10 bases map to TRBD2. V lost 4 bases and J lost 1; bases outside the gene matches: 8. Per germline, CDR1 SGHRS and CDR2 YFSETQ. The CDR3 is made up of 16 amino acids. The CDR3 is CASSTGGTSDSYEQYF. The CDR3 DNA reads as TGCGCCAGCAGCACCGGGGGGACTAGCGATTCCTACGAGCAGTACTTC. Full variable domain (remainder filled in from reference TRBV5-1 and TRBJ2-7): KAGVTQTPRYLIKTRGQQVTLSCSPISGHRSVSWYQQTPGQGLQFLFEYFSETQRNKGNFPGRFSGRQFSNSRSEMNVSTLELGDSALYLCASSTGGTSDSYEQYFGPGTRLTVT.

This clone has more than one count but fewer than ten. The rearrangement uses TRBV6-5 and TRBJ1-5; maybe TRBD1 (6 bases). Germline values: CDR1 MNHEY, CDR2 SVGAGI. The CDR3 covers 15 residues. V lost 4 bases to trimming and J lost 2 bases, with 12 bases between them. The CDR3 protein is CASSSSGAGNQPQHF. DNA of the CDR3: TGTGCCAGCAGTTCTTCAGGGGCTGGCAATCAGCCCCAGCATTTT.

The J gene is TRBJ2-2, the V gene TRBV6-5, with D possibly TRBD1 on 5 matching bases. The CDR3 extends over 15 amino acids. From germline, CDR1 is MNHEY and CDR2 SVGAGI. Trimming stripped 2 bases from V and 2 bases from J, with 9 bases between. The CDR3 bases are TGTGCCAGCAGTTACAGAGGACAAAACACCGGGGAGCTGTTTTTT. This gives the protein CASSYRGQNTGELFF.

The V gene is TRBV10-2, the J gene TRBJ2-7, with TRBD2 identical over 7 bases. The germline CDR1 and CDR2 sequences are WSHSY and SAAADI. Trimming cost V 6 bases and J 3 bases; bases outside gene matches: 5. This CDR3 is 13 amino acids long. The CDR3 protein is CASRVGLRYEQYF. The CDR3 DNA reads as TGCGCCAGCAGAGTGGGACTACGCTACGAGCAGTACTTC.

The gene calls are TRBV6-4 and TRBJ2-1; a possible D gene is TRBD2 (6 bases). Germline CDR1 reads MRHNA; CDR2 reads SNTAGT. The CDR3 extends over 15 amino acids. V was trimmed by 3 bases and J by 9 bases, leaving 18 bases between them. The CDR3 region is CASSEVSGVGGEQFF. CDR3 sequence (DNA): TGTGCCAGCAGTGAAGTATCGGGAGTAGGTGGTGAGCAGTTCTTC.

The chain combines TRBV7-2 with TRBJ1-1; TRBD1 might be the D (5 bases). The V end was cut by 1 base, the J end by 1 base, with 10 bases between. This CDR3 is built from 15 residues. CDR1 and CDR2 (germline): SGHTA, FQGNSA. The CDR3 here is CASSLVSGQNTEAFF. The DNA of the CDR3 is TGTGCCAGCAGCTTAGTAAGTGGACAGAACACTGAAGCTTTCTTT.

The CDR3: CASSPGHNTDTDTQYF. The CDR3 DNA follows: TGCGCCAGCAGCCCGGGTCATAACACGGACACAGATACGCAGTATTTT. The chain combines TRBV5-1 with TRBJ2-3; no clear D. CDR3 length equals 16 residues. V lost 4 bases and J 2 bases, leaving 17 bases between the germline ends. CDR1 is SGHRS and CDR2 is YFSETQ in the germline V gene.